This section outlines one T cell receptor (beta chain) sequence together with its context. Antigen unknown. The data stem from a study of cytomegalovirus exposure and HLA in healthy donors. Study-wide background: It was reported in a later analysis that the same platform had been used for the 100 to 150 validation repertoires as for the approximately 670 first-cohort repertoires.

V shed 4 bases, J shed 6 bases, and the junction held 13 bases outside the gene matches. The germline gives CDR1 MGHRA, CDR2 YSYEKL. The CDR3 loop spans 16 amino acids. The data were produced by immunoSEQ multiplex PCR, yet TCRdb's version contains in-frame clones alone and is incomplete. The sample consists of roughly 50,000 clones, 80% to 95% of them appearing once. The study's findings and limits: Cytomegalovirus-associated status was assigned to some 160 TCR beta chains.

The origin of this receptor is a man between 18 and 35 years old in good health and CMV-seronegative. Material: PBMCs. The chain couples TRBV4-1 to TRBJ1-2; TRBD1 matches at 8 bases. The CDR3 spells CASSLGTGEEKNGYTF. The CDR3 DNA reads TGCGCCAGCAGCCTTGGGACAGGAGAAGAGAAGAATGGCTACACCTTC.